What follows describes a single T cell receptor beta chain. In assigning cohorts, the study relied on participant-reported clinical history. This sample stems from a study of blood T cell repertoires in COVID-19. The data were produced by immunoSEQ multiplex PCR, yet TCRdb's version contains in-frame clones alone and is incomplete. The sample lists 200,000 to 250,000 clones, more than 80% occurring once. CDR1 and CDR2 from the germline V gene are LNHDA and SQIVND (reference sequence). The CDR3 is made up of 13 amino acids. V shed 5 bases, J shed 4 bases, and the junction held 3 bases outside the gene matches.

The chain carries TRBV19 and TRBJ1-1; 8 bases are shared with TRBD1. This TCR was recovered from a woman between 40 and 50 years old with acute COVID-19. The material sequenced was PBMCs or T cells enriched from blood (not recorded which). The CDR3 region has the DNA TGTGCCAGTAGTGCAACAGGGGGCACTGAAGCTTTCTTT. Its translation: CASSATGGTEAFF.